The T cell receptor beta chain described here comes from a study of blood T cells in healthy people across ages. Then a second PCR, running roughly 7 to 11 cycles, was carried out with a sample-barcoded 5' primer and a J-beta primer mix. TCRdb re-called the 5' RACE reads with MiXCR, one entry per CDR3 protein. The profile covers about 1.7 million distinct CDR3 sequences, with 28% appearing a single time and 7.7% taken by the ten largest. The CDR3 contains 15 residues. Germline V gene sequence: CDR1 KGHSH, CDR2 LQKENI. The ends lost 3 bases at V and 4 bases at J; junction bases unmatched: 6. This TCR was recovered from a woman between 25 and 40 years old in good health. V is TRBV18 and J is TRBJ2-3, with TRBD1 matching over 8 bases. Sequencing was done on a sample of blood. The CDR3 nucleotides are TGTGCCAGCTCACCCGAACCGACAGGGGCAGATACGCAGTATTTT. Its protein product is CASSPEPTGADTQYF.